This T cell receptor beta chain stems from a study of blood T cell repertoires in COVID-19. Study-level information: Both acute and convalescent COVID-19 samples were obtained from the United States, Italy and Spain. From T cells, B-cell-depleted T cells, or PBMCs came the material, which was cDNA or gDNA.

As handled by the study authors: Amplified reference gene primers provided the basis for estimating nucleated cell counts. Sequenced by immunoSEQ multiplex PCR; TCRdb stores in-frame clones only, minus some. That table gives V, J and clone size, and the DNA gave D and trimming. The sample includes 140,000 or so clones, 65% to 90% of them seen just once. Germline CDR1 is SEHNR and CDR2 is FQNEAQ (reference sequence). The trim removed 1 base at V and 0 bases at J, leaving 0 bases unmatched. This CDR3 is built from 15 residues. The origin of this receptor is a human donor in a cohort sampled during active COVID-19. The sample taken for sequencing was peripheral blood. The chain combines TRBV7-9 with TRBJ2-3, with 8 bases aligning to TRBD1. CDR3 region: CASSLGQGSTDTQYF. CDR3 nucleotide sequence: TGTGCCAGCAGCTTAGGACAGGGGAGCACAGATACGCAGTATTTT. Combining the CDR3 with reference TRBV7-9 and TRBJ2-3 gives the whole variable domain DTGVSQNPRHKITKRGQNVTFRCDPISEHNRLYWYRQTLGQGPEFLTYFQNEAQLEKSRLLSDRFSAERPKGSFSTLEIQRTEQGDSAMYLCASSLGQGSTDTQYFGPGTRLTVL.